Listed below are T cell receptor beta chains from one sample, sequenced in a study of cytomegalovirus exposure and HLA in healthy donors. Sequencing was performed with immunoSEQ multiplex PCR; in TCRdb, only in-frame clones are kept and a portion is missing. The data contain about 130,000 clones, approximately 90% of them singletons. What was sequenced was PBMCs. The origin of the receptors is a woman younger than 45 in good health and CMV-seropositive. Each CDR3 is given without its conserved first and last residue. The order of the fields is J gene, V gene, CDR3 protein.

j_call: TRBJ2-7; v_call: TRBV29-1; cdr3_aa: SVRRGLSYEQY
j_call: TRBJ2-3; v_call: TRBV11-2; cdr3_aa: ASSLAAGPHTQY
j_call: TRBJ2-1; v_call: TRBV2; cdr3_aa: ASSVRGLAGVWAF
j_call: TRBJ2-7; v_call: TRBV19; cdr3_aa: ASSTSQLAAILGEQY
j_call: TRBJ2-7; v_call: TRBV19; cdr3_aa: ASSISFPRYNSYEQY
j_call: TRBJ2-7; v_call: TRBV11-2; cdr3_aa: ASSLALAGGYEQY
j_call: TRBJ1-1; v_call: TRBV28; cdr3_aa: ASRPTWTEAF
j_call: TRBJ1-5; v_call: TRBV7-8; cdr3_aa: ASSLAGGNQPQH
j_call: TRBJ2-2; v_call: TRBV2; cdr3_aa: ASSLQGTGELF
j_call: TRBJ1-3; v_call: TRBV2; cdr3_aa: ASSERSGTGNTIY
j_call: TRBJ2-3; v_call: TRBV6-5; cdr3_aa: ASSYSRSGGPDTQY
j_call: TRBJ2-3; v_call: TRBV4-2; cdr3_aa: ASSQDGQLLTDTQY
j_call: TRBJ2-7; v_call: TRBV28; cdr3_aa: ASSWIPGTGIRGSYEQY
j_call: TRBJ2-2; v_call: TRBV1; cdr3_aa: TSSPRDRVIKAGELF
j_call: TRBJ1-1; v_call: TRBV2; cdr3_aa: ASKTGLNTEAF
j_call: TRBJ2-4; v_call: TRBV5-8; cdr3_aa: ASSPPGMARLAQY
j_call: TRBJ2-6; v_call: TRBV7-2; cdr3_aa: ASSLVRGAGANVLT
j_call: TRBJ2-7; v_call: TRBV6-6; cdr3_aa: ASRLVYEQY
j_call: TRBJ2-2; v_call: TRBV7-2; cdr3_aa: ASSLARATGELF
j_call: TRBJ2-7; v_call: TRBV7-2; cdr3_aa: ASSRSTGGREQY
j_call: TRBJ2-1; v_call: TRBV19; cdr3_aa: ASSIDQGSSYNEQF
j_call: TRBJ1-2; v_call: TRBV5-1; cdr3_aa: ASTPRQGQDGYT
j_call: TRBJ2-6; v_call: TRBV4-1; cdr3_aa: ASSQTGGSVLT
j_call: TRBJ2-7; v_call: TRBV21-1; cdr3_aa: ASSKGASGDSYEQY
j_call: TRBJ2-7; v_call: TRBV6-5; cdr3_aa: ASSSPGTLDEQY
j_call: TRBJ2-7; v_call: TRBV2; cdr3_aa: ASSEILHSYEQY
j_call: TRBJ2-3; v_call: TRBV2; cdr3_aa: ASGMTGASTDTQY
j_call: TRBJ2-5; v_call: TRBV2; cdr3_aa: ASKDQGARETQY
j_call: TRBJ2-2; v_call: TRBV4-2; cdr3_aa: ASSQDSRDRIAGELF
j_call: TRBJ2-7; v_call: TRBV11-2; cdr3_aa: ASSSPGWYEQY
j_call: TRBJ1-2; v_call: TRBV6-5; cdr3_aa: ASSYSQGWYGYT
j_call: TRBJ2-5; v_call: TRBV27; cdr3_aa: ASRRTSGGLWETQY
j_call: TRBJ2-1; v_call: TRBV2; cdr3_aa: ASARGRGAIDEQF
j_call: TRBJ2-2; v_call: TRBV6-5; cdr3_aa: ASSRGRASGELF
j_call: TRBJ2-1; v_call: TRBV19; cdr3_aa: ASSIAWLAGTEQF
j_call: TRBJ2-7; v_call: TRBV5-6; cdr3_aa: ASSLGRGEQY
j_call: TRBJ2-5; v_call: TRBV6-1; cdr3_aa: ASSEGGGTQETQY
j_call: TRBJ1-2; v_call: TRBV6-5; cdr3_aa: ASSMDDRVGYT
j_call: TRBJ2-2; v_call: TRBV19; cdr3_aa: ASSLPTSVGELF
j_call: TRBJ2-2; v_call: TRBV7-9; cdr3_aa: ASDGTGRAGELF
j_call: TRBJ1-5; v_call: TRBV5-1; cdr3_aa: ASSLEGSQPQH
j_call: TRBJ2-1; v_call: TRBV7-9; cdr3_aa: ASSSGQGLEQF
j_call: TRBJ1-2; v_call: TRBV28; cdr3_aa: ASSFPPGQGEYGYT
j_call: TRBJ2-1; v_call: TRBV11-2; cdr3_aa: ASSLAGAGEYEQF
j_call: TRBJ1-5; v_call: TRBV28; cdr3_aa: ASRMTINLSNQPQH
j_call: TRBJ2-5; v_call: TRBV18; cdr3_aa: ASSDRDSQETQY
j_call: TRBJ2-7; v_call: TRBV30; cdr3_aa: AWSVGQGSTHEQY
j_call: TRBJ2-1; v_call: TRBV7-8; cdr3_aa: ASRYYGASGSSYNEQF
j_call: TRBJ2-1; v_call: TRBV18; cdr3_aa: ASSLVNNEQF